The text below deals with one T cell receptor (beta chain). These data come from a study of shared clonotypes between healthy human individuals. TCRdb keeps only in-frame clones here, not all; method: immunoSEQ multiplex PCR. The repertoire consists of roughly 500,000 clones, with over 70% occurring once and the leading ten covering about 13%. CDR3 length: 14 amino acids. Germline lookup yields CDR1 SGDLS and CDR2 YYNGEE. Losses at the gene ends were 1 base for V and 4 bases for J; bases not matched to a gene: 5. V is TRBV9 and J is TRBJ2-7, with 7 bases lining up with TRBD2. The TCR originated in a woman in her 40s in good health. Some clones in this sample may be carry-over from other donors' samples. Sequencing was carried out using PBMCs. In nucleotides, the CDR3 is TGTGCCAGCAGCGTATTGGCGGGAGAGTACGAGCAGTACTTC. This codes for CASSVLAGEYEQYF.